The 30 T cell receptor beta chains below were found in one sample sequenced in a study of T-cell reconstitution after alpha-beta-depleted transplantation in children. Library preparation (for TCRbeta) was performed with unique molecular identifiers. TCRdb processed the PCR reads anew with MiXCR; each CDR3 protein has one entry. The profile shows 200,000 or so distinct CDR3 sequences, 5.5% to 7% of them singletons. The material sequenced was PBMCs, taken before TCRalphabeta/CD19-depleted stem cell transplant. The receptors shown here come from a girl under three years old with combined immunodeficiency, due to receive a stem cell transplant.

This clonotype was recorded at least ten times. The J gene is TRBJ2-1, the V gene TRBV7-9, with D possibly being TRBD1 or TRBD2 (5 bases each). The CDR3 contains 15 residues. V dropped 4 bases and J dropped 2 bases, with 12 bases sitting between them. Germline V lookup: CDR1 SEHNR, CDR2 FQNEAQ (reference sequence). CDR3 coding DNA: TGTGCCAGCAGCTCCCGGGGCGAGCCCTACAATGAGCAGTTCTTC. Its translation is CASSSRGEPYNEQFF.

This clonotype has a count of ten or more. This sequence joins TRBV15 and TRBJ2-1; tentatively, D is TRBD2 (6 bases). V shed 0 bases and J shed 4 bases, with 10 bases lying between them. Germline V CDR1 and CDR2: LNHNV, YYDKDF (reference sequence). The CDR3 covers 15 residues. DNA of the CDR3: TGTGCCACCAGCAGAGAGGACTATGAGTACAATGAGCAGTTCTTC. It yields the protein CATSREDYEYNEQFF.

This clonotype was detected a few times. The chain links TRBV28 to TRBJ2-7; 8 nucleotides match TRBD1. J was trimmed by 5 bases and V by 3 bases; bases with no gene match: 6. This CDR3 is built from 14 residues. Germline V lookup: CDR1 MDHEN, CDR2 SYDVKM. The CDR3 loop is CASSLGGTGHEQYF. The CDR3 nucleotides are TGTGCCAGCAGTTTGGGTGGGACAGGACACGAGCAGTACTTC.

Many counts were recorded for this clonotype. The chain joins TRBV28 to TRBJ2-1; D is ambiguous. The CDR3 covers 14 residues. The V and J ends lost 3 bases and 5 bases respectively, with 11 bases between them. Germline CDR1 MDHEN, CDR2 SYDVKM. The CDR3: CASSFAALDNEQFF. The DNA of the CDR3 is TGTGCCAGCAGTTTCGCTGCTTTAGACAATGAGCAGTTCTTC.

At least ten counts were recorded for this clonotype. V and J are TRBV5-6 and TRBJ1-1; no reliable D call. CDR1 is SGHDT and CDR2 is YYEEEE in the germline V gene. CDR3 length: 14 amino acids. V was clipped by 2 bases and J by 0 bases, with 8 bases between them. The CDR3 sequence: CASSFPSMNTEAFF. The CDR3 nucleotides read TGTGCCAGCAGCTTTCCGAGTATGAACACTGAAGCTTTCTTT.

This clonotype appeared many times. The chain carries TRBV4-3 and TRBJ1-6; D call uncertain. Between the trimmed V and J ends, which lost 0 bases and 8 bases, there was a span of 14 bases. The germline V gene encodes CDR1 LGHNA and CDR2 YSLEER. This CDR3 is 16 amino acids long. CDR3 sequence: CASSQDGMGWDSPLHF. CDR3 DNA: TGCGCCAGCAGCCAAGATGGAATGGGATGGGATTCACCCCTCCACTTT.

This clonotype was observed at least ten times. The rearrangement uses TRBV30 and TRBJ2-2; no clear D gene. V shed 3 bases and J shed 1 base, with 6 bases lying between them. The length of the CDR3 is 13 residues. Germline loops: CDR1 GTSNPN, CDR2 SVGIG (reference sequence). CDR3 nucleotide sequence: TGTGCCTGGAGCATGGTGAACACCGGGGAGCTGTTTTTT. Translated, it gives CAWSMVNTGELFF.

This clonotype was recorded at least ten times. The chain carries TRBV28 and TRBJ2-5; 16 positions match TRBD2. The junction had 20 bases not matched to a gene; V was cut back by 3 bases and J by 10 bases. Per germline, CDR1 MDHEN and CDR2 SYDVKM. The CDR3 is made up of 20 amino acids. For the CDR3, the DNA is TGTGCCAGCAGTTTTTTAAAGGGCGGGGGACTAGCGGGAGGGCCTATCGACCAGTACTTC. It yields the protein CASSFLKGGGLAGGPIDQYF.

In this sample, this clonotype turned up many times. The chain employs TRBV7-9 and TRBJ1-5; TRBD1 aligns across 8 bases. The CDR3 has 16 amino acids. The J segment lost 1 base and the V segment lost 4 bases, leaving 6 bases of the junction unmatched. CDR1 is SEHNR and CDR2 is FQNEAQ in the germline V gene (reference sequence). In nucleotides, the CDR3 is TGTGCCAGCAGCTCCGACAGGGGTTTAAGCAATCAGCCCCAGCATTTT. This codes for CASSSDRGLSNQPQHF. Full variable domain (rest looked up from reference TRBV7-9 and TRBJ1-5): DTGVSQNPRHKITKRGQNVTFRCDPISEHNRLYWYRQTLGQGPEFLTYFQNEAQLEKSRLLSDRFSAERPKGSFSTLEIQRTEQGDSAMYLCASSSDRGLSNQPQHFGDGTRLSIL.

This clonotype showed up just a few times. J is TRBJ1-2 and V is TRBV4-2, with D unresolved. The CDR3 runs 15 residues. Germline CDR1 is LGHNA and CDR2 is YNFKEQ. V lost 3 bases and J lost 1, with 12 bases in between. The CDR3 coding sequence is TGTGCCAGCAGCCAGTATAGCCAGCTTAACTATGGCTACACCTTC. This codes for CASSQYSQLNYGYTF.

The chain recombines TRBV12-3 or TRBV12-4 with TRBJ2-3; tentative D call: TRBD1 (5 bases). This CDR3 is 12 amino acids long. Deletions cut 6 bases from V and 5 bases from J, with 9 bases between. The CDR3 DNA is TGTGCCAGCAGATCAGGGTTAGATACGCAGTATTTT. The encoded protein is CASRSGLDTQYF.

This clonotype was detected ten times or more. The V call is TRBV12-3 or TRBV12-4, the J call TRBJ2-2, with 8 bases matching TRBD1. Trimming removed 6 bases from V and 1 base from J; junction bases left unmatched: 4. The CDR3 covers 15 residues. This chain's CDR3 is CASSPGTGNTGELFF. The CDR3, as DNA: TGTGCCAGCAGCCCCGGGACAGGGAACACCGGGGAGCTGTTTTTT.

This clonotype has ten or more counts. CDR3: CASSRDDRGNTEAFF. CDR3 bases: TGCGCCAGCAGCCGGGATGACAGGGGGAACACTGAAGCTTTCTTT. The chain has TRBV4-1 and TRBJ1-1; 8 nucleotides agree with TRBD1. The ends lost 4 bases at V and 1 base at J; junction bases unmatched: 5. This CDR3 has 15 amino acids. Per the germline V gene, CDR1 is MGHRA and CDR2 is YSYEKL.

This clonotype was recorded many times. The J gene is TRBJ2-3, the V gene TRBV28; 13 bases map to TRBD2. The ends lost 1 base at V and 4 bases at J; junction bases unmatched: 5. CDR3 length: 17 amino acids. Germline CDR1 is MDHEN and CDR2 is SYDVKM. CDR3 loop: CASSLLWGLAGSDTQYF. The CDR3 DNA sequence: TGTGCCAGCAGTTTATTGTGGGGACTAGCGGGGTCAGATACGCAGTATTTT.

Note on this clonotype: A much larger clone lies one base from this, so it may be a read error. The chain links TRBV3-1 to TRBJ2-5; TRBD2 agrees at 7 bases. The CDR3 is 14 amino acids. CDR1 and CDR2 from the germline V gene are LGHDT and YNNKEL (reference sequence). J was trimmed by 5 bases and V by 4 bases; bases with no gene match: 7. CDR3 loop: CASSRRLAVETQYF. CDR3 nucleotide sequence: TGTGCCAGCAGCCGCAGACTAGCTGTGGAGACCCAGTACTTC.

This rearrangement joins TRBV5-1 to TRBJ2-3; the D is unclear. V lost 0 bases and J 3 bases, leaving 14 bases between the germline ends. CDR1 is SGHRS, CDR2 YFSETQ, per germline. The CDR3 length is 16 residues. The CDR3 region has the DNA TGCGCCAGCAGCTTGGAAGGTTACGTCCCAACAGATACGCAGTATTTT. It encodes CASSLEGYVPTDTQYF.

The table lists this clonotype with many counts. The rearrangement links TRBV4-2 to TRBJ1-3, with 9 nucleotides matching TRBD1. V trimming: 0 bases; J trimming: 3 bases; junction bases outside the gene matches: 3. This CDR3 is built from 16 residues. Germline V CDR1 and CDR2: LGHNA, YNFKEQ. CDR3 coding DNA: TGTGCCAGCAGCCAAGATGGGACAGGGTATGGAAACACCATATATTTT. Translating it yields CASSQDGTGYGNTIYF.

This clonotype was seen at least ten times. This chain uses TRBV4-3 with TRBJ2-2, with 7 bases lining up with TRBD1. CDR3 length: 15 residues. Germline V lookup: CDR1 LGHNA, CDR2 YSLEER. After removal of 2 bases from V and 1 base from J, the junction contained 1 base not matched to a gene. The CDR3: CASSQRQGNTGELFF. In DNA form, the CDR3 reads TGCGCCAGCAGCCAACGACAGGGGAACACCGGGGAGCTGTTTTTT.

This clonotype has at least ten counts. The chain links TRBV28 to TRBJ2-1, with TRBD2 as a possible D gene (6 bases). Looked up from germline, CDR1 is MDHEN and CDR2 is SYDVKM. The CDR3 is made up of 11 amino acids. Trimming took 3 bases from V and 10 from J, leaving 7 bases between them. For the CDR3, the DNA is TGTGCCAGCAGTTTTGCGGGGGAGCAGTTCTTC. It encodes CASSFAGEQFF. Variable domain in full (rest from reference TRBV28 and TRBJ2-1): DVKVTQSSRYLVKRTGEKVFLECVQDMDHENMFWYRQDPGLGLRLIYFSYDVKMKEKGDIPEGYSVSREKKERFSLILESASTNQTSMYLCASSFAGEQFFGPGTRLTVL.

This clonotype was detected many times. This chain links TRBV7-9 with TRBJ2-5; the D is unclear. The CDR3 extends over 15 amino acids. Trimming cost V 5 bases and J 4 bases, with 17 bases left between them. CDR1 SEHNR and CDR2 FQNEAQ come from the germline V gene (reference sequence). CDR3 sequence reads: CASSTIALLRETQYF. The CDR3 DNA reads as TGTGCCAGCAGCACCATAGCCCTCCTCAGAGAGACCCAGTACTTC.

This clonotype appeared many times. DNA for the CDR3: TGTGCCAGCAGTCCACTACTGAACAGGGGGGGGATTAATAACTATGGCTACACCTTC. This sequence encodes CASSPLLNRGGINNYGYTF. The chain recombines TRBV28 with TRBJ1-2; TRBD1 aligns across 8 bases. The V gene's germline CDR1 is MDHEN and CDR2 SYDVKM. The CDR3 covers 19 residues. With 5 bases clipped from V and 1 base from J, the junction kept 18 bases outside the gene matches.

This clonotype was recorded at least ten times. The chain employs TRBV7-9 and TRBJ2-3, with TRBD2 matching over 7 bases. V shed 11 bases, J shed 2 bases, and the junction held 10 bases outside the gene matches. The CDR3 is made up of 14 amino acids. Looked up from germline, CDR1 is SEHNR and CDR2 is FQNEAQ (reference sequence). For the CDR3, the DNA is TGTGCCTCCGGGAGCGGGATTTCCACAGATACGCAGTATTTT. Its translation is CASGSGISTDTQYF.

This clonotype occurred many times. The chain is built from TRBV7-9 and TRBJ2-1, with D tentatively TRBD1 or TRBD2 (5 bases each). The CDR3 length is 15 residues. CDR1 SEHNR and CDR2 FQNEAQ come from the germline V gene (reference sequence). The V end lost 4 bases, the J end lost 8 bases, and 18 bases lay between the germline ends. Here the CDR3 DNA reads TGTGCCAGCAGCTCCCGGGACGCAATTTTCGATGAGCAGTTCTTC. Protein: CASSSRDAIFDEQFF.

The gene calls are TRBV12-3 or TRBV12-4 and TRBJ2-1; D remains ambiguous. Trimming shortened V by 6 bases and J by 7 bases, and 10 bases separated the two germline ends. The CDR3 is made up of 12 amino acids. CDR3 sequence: CASSSDGNEQFF. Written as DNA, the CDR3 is TGTGCCAGCAGCTCCGACGGTAATGAGCAGTTCTTC.

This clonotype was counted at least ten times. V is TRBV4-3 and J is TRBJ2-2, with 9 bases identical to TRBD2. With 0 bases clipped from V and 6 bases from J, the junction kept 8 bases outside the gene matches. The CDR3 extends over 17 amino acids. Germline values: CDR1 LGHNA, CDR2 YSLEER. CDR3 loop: CASSQDHVVAGAGELFF. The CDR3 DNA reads TGCGCCAGCAGCCAAGATCATGTGGTAGCGGGAGCCGGGGAGCTGTTTTTT.

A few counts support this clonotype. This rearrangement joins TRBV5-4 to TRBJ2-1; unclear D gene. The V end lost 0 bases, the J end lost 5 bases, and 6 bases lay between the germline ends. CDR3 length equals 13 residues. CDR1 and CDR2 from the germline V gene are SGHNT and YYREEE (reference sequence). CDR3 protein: CASSLESHNEQFF. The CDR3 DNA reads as TGTGCCAGCAGCTTGGAGAGCCACAATGAGCAGTTCTTC.

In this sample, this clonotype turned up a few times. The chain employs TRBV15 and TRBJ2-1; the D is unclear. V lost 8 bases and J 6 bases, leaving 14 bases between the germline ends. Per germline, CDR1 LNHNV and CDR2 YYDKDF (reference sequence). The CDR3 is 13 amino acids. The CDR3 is CATQQSPGNEQFF. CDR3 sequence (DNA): TGTGCCACCCAGCAGAGTCCGGGCAATGAGCAGTTCTTC.

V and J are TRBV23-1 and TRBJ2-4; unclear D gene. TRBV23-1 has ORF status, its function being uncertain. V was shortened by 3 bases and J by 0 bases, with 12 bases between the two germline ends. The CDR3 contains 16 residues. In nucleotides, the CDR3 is TGCGCCAGCAGTCAGAGGACGGTTATAGCCAAAAACATTCAGTACTTC. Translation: CASSQRTVIAKNIQYF.

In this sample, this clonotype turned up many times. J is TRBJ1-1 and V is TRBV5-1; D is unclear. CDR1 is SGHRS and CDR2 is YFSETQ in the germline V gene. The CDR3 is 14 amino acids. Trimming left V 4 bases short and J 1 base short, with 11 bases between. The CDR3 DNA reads TGCGCCAGCAGCGTGGCAGGCGAGAACACTGAAGCTTTCTTT. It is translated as CASSVAGENTEAFF.

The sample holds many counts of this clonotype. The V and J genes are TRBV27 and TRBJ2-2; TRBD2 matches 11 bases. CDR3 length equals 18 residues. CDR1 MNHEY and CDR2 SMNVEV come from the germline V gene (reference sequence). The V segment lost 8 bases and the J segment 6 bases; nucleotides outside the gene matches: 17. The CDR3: CASCRPTSGGIMPGELFF. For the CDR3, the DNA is TGTGCCAGCTGCCGGCCTACTAGCGGGGGAATCATGCCCGGGGAGCTGTTTTTT.